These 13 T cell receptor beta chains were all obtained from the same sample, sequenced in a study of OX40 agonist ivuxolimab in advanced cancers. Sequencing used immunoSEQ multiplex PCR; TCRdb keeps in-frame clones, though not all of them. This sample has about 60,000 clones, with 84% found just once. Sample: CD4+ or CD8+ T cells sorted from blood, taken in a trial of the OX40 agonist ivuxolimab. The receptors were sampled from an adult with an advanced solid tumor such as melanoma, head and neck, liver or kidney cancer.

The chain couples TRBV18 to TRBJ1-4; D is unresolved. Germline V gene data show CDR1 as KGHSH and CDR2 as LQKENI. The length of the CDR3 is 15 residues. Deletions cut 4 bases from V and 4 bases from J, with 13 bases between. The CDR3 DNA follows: TGTGCCAGCTCACTTGGGTATTCGATTAATGAAAAACTGTTTTTT. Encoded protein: CASSLGYSINEKLFF. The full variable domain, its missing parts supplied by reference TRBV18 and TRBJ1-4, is NAGVMQNPRHLVRRRGQEARLRCSPMKGHSHVYWYRQLPEEGLKFMVYLQKENIIDESGMPKERFSAEFPKEGPSILRIQQVVRGDSAAYFCASSLGYSINEKLFFGSGTQLSVL.

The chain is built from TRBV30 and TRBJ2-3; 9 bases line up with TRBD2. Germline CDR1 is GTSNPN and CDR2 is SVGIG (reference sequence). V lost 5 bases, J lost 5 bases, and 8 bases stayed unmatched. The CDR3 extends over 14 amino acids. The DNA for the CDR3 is TGTGCCTGGGGCCACGGCGGGGGGGAAGATACGCAGTATTTT. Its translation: CAWGHGGGEDTQYF.

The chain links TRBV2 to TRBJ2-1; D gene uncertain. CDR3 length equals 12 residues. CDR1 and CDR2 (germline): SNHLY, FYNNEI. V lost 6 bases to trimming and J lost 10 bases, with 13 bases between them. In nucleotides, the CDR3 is TGTGCCAGCAGCCGGGCGTTTTGGGAGCAGTTCTTC. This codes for CASSRAFWEQFF.

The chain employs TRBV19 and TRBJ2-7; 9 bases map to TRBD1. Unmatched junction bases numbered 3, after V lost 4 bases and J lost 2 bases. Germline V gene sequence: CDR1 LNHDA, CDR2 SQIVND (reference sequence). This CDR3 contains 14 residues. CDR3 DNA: TGTGCCAGTAGTACACAGGGGGCCCCCTACGAGCAGTACTTC. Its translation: CASSTQGAPYEQYF.

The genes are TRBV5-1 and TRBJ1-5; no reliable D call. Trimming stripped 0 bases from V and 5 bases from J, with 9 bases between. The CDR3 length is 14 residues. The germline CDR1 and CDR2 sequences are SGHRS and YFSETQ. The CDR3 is CASSLDSEDQPQHF. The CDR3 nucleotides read TGCGCCAGCAGCTTGGACAGCGAGGATCAGCCCCAGCATTTT.

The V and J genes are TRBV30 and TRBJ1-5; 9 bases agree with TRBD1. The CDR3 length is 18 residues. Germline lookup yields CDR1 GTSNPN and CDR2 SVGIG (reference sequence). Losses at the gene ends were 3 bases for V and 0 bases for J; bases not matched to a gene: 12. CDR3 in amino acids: CAWSAARQGVYSNQPQHF. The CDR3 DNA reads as TGTGCCTGGAGCGCCGCCCGACAGGGGGTCTATAGCAATCAGCCCCAGCATTTT.

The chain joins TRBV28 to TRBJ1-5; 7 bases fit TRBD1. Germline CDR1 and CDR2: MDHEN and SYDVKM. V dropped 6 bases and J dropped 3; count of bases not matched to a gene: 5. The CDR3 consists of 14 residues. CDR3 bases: TGTGCCAGCAGCCCAGGGGGGACCAATCAGCCCCAGCATTTT. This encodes CASSPGGTNQPQHF.

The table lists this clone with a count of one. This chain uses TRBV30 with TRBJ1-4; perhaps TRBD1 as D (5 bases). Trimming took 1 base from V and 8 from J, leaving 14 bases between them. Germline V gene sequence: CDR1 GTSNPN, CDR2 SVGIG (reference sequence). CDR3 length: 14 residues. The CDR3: CAWSEEGPGEKLFF. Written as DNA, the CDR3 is TGTGCCTGGAGTGAAGAGGGGCCGGGGGAAAAACTGTTTTTT.

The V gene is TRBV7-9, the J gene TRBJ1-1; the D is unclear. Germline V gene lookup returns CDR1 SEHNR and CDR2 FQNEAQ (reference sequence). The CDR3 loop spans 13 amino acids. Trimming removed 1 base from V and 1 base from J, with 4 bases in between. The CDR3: CASSLGQNTEAFF. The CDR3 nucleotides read TGTGCCAGCAGCTTAGGGCAGAACACTGAAGCTTTCTTT.

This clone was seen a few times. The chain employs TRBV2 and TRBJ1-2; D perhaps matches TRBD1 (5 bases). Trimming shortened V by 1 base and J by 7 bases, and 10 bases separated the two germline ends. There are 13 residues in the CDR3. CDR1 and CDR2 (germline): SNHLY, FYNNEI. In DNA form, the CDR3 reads TGTGCCAGCAGTGAAGGGCAGGGCTTTGGCTACACCTTC. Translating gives CASSEGQGFGYTF.

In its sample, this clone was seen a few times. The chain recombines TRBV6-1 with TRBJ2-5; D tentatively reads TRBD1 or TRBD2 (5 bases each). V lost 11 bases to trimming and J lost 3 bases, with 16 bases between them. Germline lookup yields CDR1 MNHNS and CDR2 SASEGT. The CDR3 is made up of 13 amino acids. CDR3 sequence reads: CASNRGSEETQYF. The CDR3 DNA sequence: TGTGCCTCAAACCGGGGCAGTGAAGAGACCCAGTACTTC.

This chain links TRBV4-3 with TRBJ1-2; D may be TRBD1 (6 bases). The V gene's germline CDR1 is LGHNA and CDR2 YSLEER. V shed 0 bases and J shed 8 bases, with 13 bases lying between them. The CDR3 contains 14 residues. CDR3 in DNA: TGCGCCAGCAGCCAAGATCAGGGGAGGCAAGGCTACACCTTC. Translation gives CASSQDQGRQGYTF.

CDR3 sequence: CASSLGLGVRNTEAFF. CDR3 coding DNA: TGTGCCAGCAGCTTGGGACTAGGGGTCCGGAACACTGAAGCTTTCTTT. V is TRBV5-5 and J is TRBJ1-1; maybe TRBD1 (5 bases). CDR3 size: 16 residues. With 0 bases removed from V and 1 base from J, the gap between germline ends came to 13 bases. The germline V gene has CDR1 SGHKS and CDR2 YYEKEE (reference sequence).